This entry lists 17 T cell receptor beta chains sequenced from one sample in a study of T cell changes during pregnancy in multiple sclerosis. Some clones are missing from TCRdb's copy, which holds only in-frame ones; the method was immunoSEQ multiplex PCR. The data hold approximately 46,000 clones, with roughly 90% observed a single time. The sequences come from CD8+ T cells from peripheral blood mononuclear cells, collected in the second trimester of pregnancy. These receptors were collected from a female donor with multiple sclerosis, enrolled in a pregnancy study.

Here the CDR3 reads CASSHERGTYEQYF. The CDR3 DNA reads TGCGCCAGCAGCCATGAGCGGGGCACCTACGAGCAGTACTTC. This sequence joins TRBV4-3 and TRBJ2-7, with TRBD2 matching over 7 bases. Germline-derived CDR1 and CDR2 are LGHNA and YSLEER. The CDR3 length is 14 residues. The V segment lost 3 bases and the J segment 2 bases; nucleotides outside the gene matches: 4.

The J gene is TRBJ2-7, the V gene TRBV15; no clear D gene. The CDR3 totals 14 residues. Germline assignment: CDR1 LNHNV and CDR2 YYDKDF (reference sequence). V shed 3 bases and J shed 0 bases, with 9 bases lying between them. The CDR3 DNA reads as TGTGCCACCAGCAGCCATGATAGCTCCTACGAGCAGTACTTC. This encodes CATSSHDSSYEQYF.

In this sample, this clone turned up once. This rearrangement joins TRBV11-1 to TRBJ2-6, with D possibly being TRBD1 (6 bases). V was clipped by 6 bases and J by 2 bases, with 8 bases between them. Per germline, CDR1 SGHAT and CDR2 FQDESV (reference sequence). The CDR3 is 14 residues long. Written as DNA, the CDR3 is TGTGCCAGCAGTCGGACAGCTGGGGCCAACGTCCTGACTTTC. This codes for CASSRTAGANVLTF.

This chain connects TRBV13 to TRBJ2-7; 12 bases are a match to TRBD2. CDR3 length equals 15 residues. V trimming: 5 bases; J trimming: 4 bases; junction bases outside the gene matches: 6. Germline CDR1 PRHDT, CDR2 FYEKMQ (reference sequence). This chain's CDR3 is CASSPGTSGPYEQYF. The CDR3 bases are TGTGCCAGCAGCCCCGGGACTAGCGGGCCATACGAGCAGTACTTC.

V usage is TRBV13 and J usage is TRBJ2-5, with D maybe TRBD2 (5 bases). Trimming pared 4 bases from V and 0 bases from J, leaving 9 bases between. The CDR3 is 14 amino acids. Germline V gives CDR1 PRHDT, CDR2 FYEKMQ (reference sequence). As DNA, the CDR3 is TGTGCCAGCAGCTCAACCGGGGACCAAGAGACCCAGTACTTC. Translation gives CASSSTGDQETQYF.

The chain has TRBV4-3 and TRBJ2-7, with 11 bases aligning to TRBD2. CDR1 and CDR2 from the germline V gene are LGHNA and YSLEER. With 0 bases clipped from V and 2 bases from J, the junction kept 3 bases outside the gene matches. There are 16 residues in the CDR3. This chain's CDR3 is CASSQDLAGGPYEQYF. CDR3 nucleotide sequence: TGCGCCAGCAGCCAAGACTTAGCGGGGGGGCCCTACGAGCAGTACTTC.

The CDR3 DNA reads as TGTGCCAGCAGCCTTCCAGGGGGGTCCTACAATGAGCAGTTCTTC. Protein sequence: CASSLPGGSYNEQFF. The gene calls are TRBV14 and TRBJ2-1; tentatively, D is TRBD1 (7 bases). Germline V gene sequence: CDR1 SGHDN, CDR2 FVKESK. Trimming took 4 bases from V and 1 from J, leaving 11 bases between them. The CDR3 runs 15 residues. The whole variable domain, remainder taken from reference TRBV14 and TRBJ2-1, is EAGVTQFPSHSVIEKGQTVTLRCDPISGHDNLYWYRRVMGKEIKFLLHFVKESKQDESGMPNNRFLAERTGGTYSTLKVQPAELEDSGVYFCASSLPGGSYNEQFFGPGTRLTVL.

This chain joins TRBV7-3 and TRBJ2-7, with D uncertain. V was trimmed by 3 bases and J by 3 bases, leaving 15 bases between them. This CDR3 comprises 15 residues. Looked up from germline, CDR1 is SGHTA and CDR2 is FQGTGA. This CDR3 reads CASSLALGRGYEQYF. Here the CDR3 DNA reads TGTGCCAGCAGCTTGGCTCTGGGTCGAGGCTACGAGCAGTACTTC.

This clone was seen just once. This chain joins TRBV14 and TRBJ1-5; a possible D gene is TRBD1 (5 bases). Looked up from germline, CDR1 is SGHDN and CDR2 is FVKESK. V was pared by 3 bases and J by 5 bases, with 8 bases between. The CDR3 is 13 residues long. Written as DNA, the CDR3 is TGTGCCAGCAGCCAGGGGGGGGATCAGCCCCAGCATTTT. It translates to CASSQGGDQPQHF.

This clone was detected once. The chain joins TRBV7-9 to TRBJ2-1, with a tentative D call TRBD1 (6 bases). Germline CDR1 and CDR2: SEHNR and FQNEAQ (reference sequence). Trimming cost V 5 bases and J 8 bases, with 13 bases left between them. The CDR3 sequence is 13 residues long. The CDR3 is CASSGSEGDEQFF. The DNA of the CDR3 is TGTGCCAGCAGCGGTTCAGAGGGGGATGAGCAGTTCTTC. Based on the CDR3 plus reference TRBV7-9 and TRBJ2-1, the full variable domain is DTGVSQNPRHKITKRGQNVTFRCDPISEHNRLYWYRQTLGQGPEFLTYFQNEAQLEKSRLLSDRFSAERPKGSFSTLEIQRTEQGDSAMYLCASSGSEGDEQFFGPGTRLTVL.

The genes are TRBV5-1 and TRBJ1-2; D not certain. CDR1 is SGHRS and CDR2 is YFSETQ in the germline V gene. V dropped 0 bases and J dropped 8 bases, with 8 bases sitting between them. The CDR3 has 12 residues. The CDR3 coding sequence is TGCGCCAGCAGCTTGGGAGAAGAGGGCTACACCTTC. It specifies CASSLGEEGYTF.

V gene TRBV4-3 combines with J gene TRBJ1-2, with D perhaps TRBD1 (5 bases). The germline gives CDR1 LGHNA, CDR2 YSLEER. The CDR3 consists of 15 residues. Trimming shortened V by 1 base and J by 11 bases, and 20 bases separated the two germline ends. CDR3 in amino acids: CASSQGLGPGVTYTF. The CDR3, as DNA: TGCGCCAGCAGCCAAGGATTGGGGCCTGGGGTAACGTACACCTTC.

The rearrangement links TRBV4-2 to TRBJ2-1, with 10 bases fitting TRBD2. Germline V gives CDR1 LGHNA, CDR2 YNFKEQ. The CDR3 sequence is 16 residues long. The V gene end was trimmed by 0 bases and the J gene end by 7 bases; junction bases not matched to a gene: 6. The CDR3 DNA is TGTGCCAGCAGCCAAGACTCAGCGGGGGGGCTTAATGAGCAGTTCTTC. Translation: CASSQDSAGGLNEQFF.

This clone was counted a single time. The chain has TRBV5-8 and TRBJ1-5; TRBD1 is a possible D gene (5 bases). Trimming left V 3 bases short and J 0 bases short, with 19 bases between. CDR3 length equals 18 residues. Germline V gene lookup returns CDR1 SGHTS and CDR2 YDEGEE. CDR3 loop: CASSYGEGEWDSNQPQHF. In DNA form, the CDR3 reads TGTGCCAGCAGCTACGGAGAAGGGGAATGGGATAGCAATCAGCCCCAGCATTTT.

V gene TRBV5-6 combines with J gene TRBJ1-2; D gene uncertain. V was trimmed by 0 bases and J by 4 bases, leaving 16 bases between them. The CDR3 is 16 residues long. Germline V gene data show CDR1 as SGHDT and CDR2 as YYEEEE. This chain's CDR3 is CASSLGMEWFGYGYTF. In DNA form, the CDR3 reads TGTGCCAGCAGCTTGGGTATGGAGTGGTTTGGCTATGGCTACACCTTC.

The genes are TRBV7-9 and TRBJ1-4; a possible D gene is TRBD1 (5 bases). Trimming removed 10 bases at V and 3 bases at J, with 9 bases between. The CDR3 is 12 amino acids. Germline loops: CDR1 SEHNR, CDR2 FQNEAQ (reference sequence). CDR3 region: CATDRANEKLFF. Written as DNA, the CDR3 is TGTGCCACAGACAGAGCTAATGAAAAACTGTTTTTT.

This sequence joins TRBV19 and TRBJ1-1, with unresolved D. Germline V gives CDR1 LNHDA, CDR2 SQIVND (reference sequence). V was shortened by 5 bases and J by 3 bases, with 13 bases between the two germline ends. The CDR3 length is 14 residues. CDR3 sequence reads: CASSGWGADTEAFF. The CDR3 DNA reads TGTGCCAGTAGTGGCTGGGGAGCTGACACTGAAGCTTTCTTT.